The 32 T cell receptor beta chains presented below share a single source sample, sequenced in a study of T cells in Graves' hyperthyroidism and ophthalmopathy. Researchers amplified the TCR beta CDR3 regions from RNA transcripts. The primer set for the first-round RT-PCR of the TCR CDR3 was HTBI. One entry per CDR3 protein results from TCRdb running MiXCR on the multiplex PCR reads. This sample carries about 600,000 distinct CDR3 sequences, approximately 15% of them seen once, and the ten largest clones take roughly 7.1%. Input material: blood. Receptors were obtained from a woman aged 18 to 35 with Graves' ophthalmopathy.

This clonotype was seen a few times. The chain uses TRBV27 and TRBJ1-2, with 10 bases that match TRBD1. J gave up 7 bases and V 7 bases, and 6 bases lay outside the gene matches. This CDR3 region has 13 residues. CDR1 MNHEY and CDR2 SMNVEV come from the germline V gene (reference sequence). The CDR3 is CASTRQGARGYTF. The CDR3 DNA follows: TGTGCCAGCACACGACAGGGGGCTCGTGGCTACACCTTC.

This clonotype showed up many times. V and J are TRBV7-2 and TRBJ2-5, with unresolved D. V lost 1 base to trimming and J lost 4 bases, with 13 bases between them. This CDR3 contains 15 residues. Germline V gives CDR1 SGHTA, CDR2 FQGNSA. The CDR3 sequence is CASSLVGPTRETQYF. The CDR3 DNA is TGTGCCAGCAGCTTAGTTGGGCCCACTCGAGAGACCCAGTACTTC.

This clonotype has more than one count but fewer than ten. The chain recombines TRBV5-5 with TRBJ1-5; D possibly corresponds to TRBD1 (6 bases). The CDR3 sequence is 13 residues long. Germline CDR1 and CDR2: SGHKS and YYEKEE (reference sequence). The ends were cut back, 3 bases at V and 7 bases at J, with 11 bases in the middle. The CDR3 here is CASSWTDEQPQHF. The CDR3, as DNA: TGTGCCAGCAGCTGGACAGACGAACAGCCCCAGCATTTT.

Many counts were recorded for this clonotype. This chain connects TRBV28 to TRBJ2-4; 9 bases map to TRBD1. The CDR3 runs to 19 residues. V lost 7 bases, J lost 3 bases, and 19 bases stayed unmatched. Germline V gives CDR1 MDHEN, CDR2 SYDVKM. The CDR3 DNA reads as TGTGCCAGCAAACTTAGGTTAGGGGGACAGGGACGGGACAAAAACATTCAGTACTTC. This sequence encodes CASKLRLGGQGRDKNIQYF.

This clonotype was picked up many times. The rearrangement uses TRBV7-8 and TRBJ2-7, with D possibly being TRBD1 (5 bases). The germline V and J ends were trimmed by 5 bases and 1 base, with 24 bases remaining between them. The length of the CDR3 is 18 residues. The germline gives CDR1 SGHVS, CDR2 FQNEAQ. For the CDR3, the DNA is TGTGCCAGCAGCCTAGTTTTGCTTTCGACAGCACCTTCCTACGAGCAGTACTTC. This sequence encodes CASSLVLLSTAPSYEQYF.

The V and J genes are TRBV6-2 or TRBV6-3 and TRBJ1-2, with D tentatively TRBD1 (6 bases). In germline, CDR1 is MNHEY, CDR2 SVGEGT. This CDR3 is 15 amino acids long. Trimming took off 5 bases at V and 2 bases at J, with 15 bases between the two ends. The CDR3 region is CASSLRPGDNYGYTF. The CDR3 DNA is TGTGCCAGCAGTCTTCGGCCAGGGGACAACTATGGCTACACCTTC.

This clonotype was observed at least ten times. The chain links TRBV30 to TRBJ2-1; 9 bases fit TRBD2. Trimming cost V 1 base and J 7 bases; bases outside gene matches: 2. The V gene's germline CDR1 is GTSNPN and CDR2 SVGIG (reference sequence). This CDR3 comprises 13 residues. CDR3 bases: TGTGCCTGGAGTGGCCTAGCGGGGAATGAGCAGTTCTTC. This encodes CAWSGLAGNEQFF.

This clonotype came up many times. The chain is built from TRBV6-1 and TRBJ1-1, with D hard to call. The CDR3 consists of 13 residues. From germline, CDR1 is MNHNS and CDR2 SASEGT. The ends were cut back, 7 bases at V and 1 base at J, with 10 bases in the middle. This CDR3 is CASTQRGNTEAFF. The CDR3 nucleotides are TGTGCCAGCACTCAGCGGGGGAACACTGAAGCTTTCTTT.

This clonotype has at least ten counts. The chain is built from TRBV12-3 or TRBV12-4 and TRBJ1-1, with D maybe TRBD1 (6 bases). The V gene lost 3 bases and the J gene lost 6 bases, with 14 bases spanning the gap. This CDR3 region has 14 residues. CDR3 loop: CASSLQGRFAEAFF. CDR3 DNA sequence: TGTGCCAGCAGTTTGCAGGGGAGGTTCGCTGAAGCTTTCTTT.

This clonotype has more than one count but fewer than ten. J is TRBJ2-6 and V is TRBV7-9; 7 bases match TRBD2. CDR1 SEHNR and CDR2 FQNEAQ come from the germline V gene (reference sequence). The CDR3 is 17 residues long. V gave up 1 base and J gave up 0 bases; unmatched junction bases: 3. The CDR3 coding sequence is TGTGCCAGCAGCTTAGATCGCGGGAGCTCTGGGGCCAACGTCCTGACTTTC. Protein: CASSLDRGSSGANVLTF.

There are many counts of this clonotype. The chain employs TRBV14 and TRBJ1-1; D might be TRBD1 (6 bases). The CDR3 covers 15 residues. V was pared by 1 base and J by 1 base, with 10 bases between. The germline V gene encodes CDR1 SGHDN and CDR2 FVKESK. CDR3: CASSQGGGRNTEAFF. CDR3 nucleotides: TGTGCCAGCAGCCAAGGAGGGGGAAGGAACACTGAAGCTTTCTTT. Filled out from reference TRBV14 and TRBJ1-1, the complete variable domain reads EAGVTQFPSHSVIEKGQTVTLRCDPISGHDNLYWYRRVMGKEIKFLLHFVKESKQDESGMPNNRFLAERTGGTYSTLKVQPAELEDSGVYFCASSQGGGRNTEAFFGQGTRLTVV.

Ten or more counts support this clonotype. The J gene is TRBJ2-7, the V gene TRBV2; D remains unclear. The CDR3 length is 13 residues. Trimming took off 8 bases at V and 2 bases at J, with 13 bases between the two ends. CDR1 is SNHLY and CDR2 is FYNNEI in the germline V gene. CDR3 in DNA: TGTGCCAGCCTCTCGCCCCCAACCTACGAGCAGTACTTC. Protein sequence: CASLSPPTYEQYF.

This chain connects TRBV7-9 to TRBJ2-1, with no clear D. The length of the CDR3 is 14 residues. Deletions cut 6 bases from V and 3 bases from J, with 12 bases between. Germline CDR1 is SEHNR and CDR2 is FQNEAQ (reference sequence). The CDR3 region is CASSTSDGYNEQFF. CDR3 nucleotide sequence: TGTGCCAGCAGTACCTCGGACGGCTACAATGAGCAGTTCTTC.

The chain links TRBV5-1 to TRBJ2-5; 12 bases agree with TRBD2. CDR3 length: 16 amino acids. V lost 0 bases, J lost 2 bases, and 2 bases stayed unmatched. The germline V gene has CDR1 SGHRS and CDR2 YFSETQ. In DNA form, the CDR3 reads TGCGCCAGCAGCTTGGCTAGCGGGAGGGTGCAAGAGACCCAGTACTTC. Amino acids: CASSLASGRVQETQYF.

The chain couples TRBV24-1 to TRBJ2-7; a weak D match, TRBD2 (5 bases). The V and J ends lost 6 bases and 6 bases respectively, with 8 bases between them. CDR1 and CDR2 from the germline V gene are KGHDR and SFDVKD. The CDR3 length is 11 residues. CDR3 amino acids: CATSQAAEQYF. CDR3 bases: TGTGCCACCAGTCAAGCGGCCGAGCAGTACTTC.

Regarding this clonotype: Being one base from a much bigger clone, this may be a read error. The V and J genes are TRBV10-3 and TRBJ2-1, with TRBD1 identical over 11 bases. The CDR3 totals 15 residues. Germline V gene data show CDR1 as ENHRY and CDR2 as SYGVKD. CDR3 sequence: CAISEGDRGYNGQFF. In nucleotides, the CDR3 is TGTGCCATCAGTGAGGGGGACAGGGGGTACAATGGGCAGTTCTTC.

This clonotype was detected ten times or more. The chain links TRBV12-3 or TRBV12-4 to TRBJ1-1; D unclear. The CDR3 contains 18 residues. Trimming took 2 bases from V and 0 from J, leaving 19 bases between them. This CDR3 is CASSLSRLASSLNTEAFF. As DNA, the CDR3 is TGTGCCAGCAGTTTAAGCCGTCTAGCAAGTTCGTTGAACACTGAAGCTTTCTTT.

This clonotype was detected only once. The V call is TRBV7-2, the J call TRBJ2-2, with 10 nucleotides matching TRBD1. CDR1 and CDR2 from the germline V gene are SGHTA and FQGNSA. V shed 5 bases and J 11 bases; nucleotides not matched to a gene: 11. CDR3 length equals 15 residues. This CDR3 is CASSARPGTGDELFF. For the CDR3, the DNA is TGTGCCAGCAGCGCCCGTCCCGGGACAGGGGACGAGCTGTTTTTT.

The chain couples TRBV19 to TRBJ1-1; D is unclear. This CDR3 is built from 12 residues. Looked up from germline, CDR1 is LNHDA and CDR2 is SQIVND (reference sequence). V was clipped by 8 bases and J by 6 bases, with 13 bases between them. This chain's CDR3 is CASGRRAPEAFF. DNA for the CDR3: TGTGCCAGTGGAAGGAGGGCCCCTGAAGCTTTCTTT.

Only a few counts were recorded for this clonotype. The V call is TRBV5-1, the J call TRBJ1-3; D is possibly TRBD1 (5 bases). Trimming took 3 bases from V and 5 from J, leaving 15 bases between them. CDR3 length: 15 amino acids. Germline V gives CDR1 SGHRS, CDR2 YFSETQ. The CDR3 nucleotides are TGCGCCAGCAGCTGGGACGCGACTGGCAGAAACACCATATATTTT. Residues: CASSWDATGRNTIYF.

At least ten counts were recorded for this clonotype. The J gene is TRBJ2-5, the V gene TRBV2; D is unclear. This CDR3 contains 14 residues. The germline gives CDR1 SNHLY, CDR2 FYNNEI. V was shortened by 2 bases and J by 1 base, with 8 bases between the two germline ends. CDR3 in DNA: TGTGCCAGCAGTGAATACACTCTCCAAGAGACCCAGTACTTC. Amino acids: CASSEYTLQETQYF.

The chain couples TRBV5-6 to TRBJ1-2; no reliable D call. Germline CDR1 SGHDT, CDR2 YYEEEE. The CDR3 spans 15 residues. V lost 4 bases, J lost 2 bases, and 15 bases lay in between. The CDR3 coding sequence is TGTGCCAGCAGCGTTGGTACATCACCCAACTATGGCTACACCTTC. It encodes CASSVGTSPNYGYTF.

The rearrangement joins TRBV20-1 to TRBJ2-2, with 10 bases that match TRBD2. The CDR3 consists of 14 residues. CDR1 DFQATT and CDR2 SNEGSKA come from the germline V gene (reference sequence). V was clipped by 6 bases and J by 1 base; unmatched bases: 2. The DNA for the CDR3 is TGCAGTGCGATAGCGGGAGGGAACACCGGGGAGCTGTTTTTT. Translating it yields CSAIAGGNTGELFF.

This clonotype was picked up a small number of times. This chain uses TRBV24-1 with TRBJ1-1; TRBD1 matches 7 bases. The germline V gene has CDR1 KGHDR and CDR2 SFDVKD. V dropped 2 bases and J dropped 5; count of bases not matched to a gene: 10. The CDR3 runs to 16 residues. CDR3 DNA sequence: TGTGCCACCAGTGATTCCGCTAGGGGGCCGGGGACTGAAGCTTTCTTT. Translation gives CATSDSARGPGTEAFF.

This clonotype was found a few times. A read error may account for a junction end that differs from germline. V usage is TRBV5-5 and J usage is TRBJ2-3, with 10 nucleotides matching TRBD2. Germline assignment: CDR1 SGHKS and CDR2 YYEKEE (reference sequence). The CDR3 is 16 amino acids. CDR3 in amino acids: CASSPGGLAGADTQYF. As DNA, the CDR3 is TGCGCCAGCAGCCCTGGTGGGCTAGCGGGAGCAGATACGCAGTATTTT.

The table lists this clonotype with a few counts. The V gene is TRBV28, the J gene TRBJ2-1; D call uncertain. The CDR3 is 14 residues long. Deletions cut 2 bases from V and 12 bases from J, with 17 bases between. The germline gives CDR1 MDHEN, CDR2 SYDVKM. CDR3 in amino acids: CASSLSHVGLLQFF. As DNA, the CDR3 is TGTGCCAGCAGTTTAAGCCATGTTGGGTTGTTGCAGTTCTTC.

The V gene is TRBV19, the J gene TRBJ2-5; D is undetermined. Germline V CDR1 and CDR2: LNHDA, SQIVND (reference sequence). V was shortened by 4 bases and J by 0 bases, with 9 bases between the two germline ends. The CDR3 length is 14 residues. Written as DNA, the CDR3 is TGTGCCAGTAGTAAGAACAGTTACCAAGAGACCCAGTACTTC. This gives the protein CASSKNSYQETQYF.

This clonotype was seen repeatedly, ten times or more. This chain joins TRBV20-1 and TRBJ2-5; D not certain. CDR3 size: 11 residues. CDR1 is DFQATT, CDR2 SNEGSKA, per germline (reference sequence). Trimming removed 3 bases from V and 5 bases from J, with 7 bases in between. The CDR3 reads CSASLGETQYF. CDR3 in DNA: TGCAGTGCTAGTTTAGGCGAGACCCAGTACTTC.

This clonotype was picked up many times. This chain connects TRBV7-2 to TRBJ2-7; 8 bases match TRBD2. The CDR3 is made up of 16 amino acids. CDR1 and CDR2 from the germline V gene are SGHTA and FQGNSA. J was trimmed by 3 bases and V by 5 bases; bases with no gene match: 12. The CDR3, as DNA: TGTGCCAGCAGCCCCAGGAGACTAGCGAAGGGCTACGAGCAGTACTTC. Its translation: CASSPRRLAKGYEQYF.

This clonotype has at least ten counts. V and J are TRBV20-1 and TRBJ2-7, with 7 nucleotides matching TRBD2. Germline loops: CDR1 DFQATT, CDR2 SNEGSKA (reference sequence). V was clipped by 4 bases and J by 0 bases; unmatched bases: 6. CDR3 size: 14 residues. The CDR3 nucleotides read TGCAGTGCTAAGACGGGGGGTCCCTCCTACGAGCAGTACTTC. Translated: CSAKTGGPSYEQYF.

This clonotype was counted many times. This sequence joins TRBV28 and TRBJ1-2, with D unresolved. V was shortened by 2 bases and J by 4 bases, with 20 bases between the two germline ends. CDR1 is MDHEN and CDR2 is SYDVKM in the germline V gene. The CDR3 has 17 residues. CDR3 loop: CASSLSASRRRSYGYTF. The CDR3 DNA follows: TGTGCCAGCAGTTTAAGTGCATCTCGGAGGCGAAGCTATGGCTACACCTTC.

This sequence joins TRBV3-1 and TRBJ2-1; TRBD1 matches 8 bases. The germline V gene encodes CDR1 LGHDT and CDR2 YNNKEL (reference sequence). V lost 1 base to trimming and J lost 0 bases; unmatched junction nucleotides: 20. The CDR3 contains 22 residues. CDR3 in amino acids: CASSQGPWPGQALWGSYNEQFF. The CDR3 DNA reads as TGTGCCAGCAGCCAAGGTCCGTGGCCGGGACAGGCCTTATGGGGCTCCTACAATGAGCAGTTCTTC.